This TCR beta chain was captured by sequencing in a study of cytomegalovirus exposure and HLA in healthy donors. The CDR3 totals 16 residues. Germline V gives CDR1 PRHDT, CDR2 FYEKMQ (reference sequence). The V end was cut by 3 bases, the J end by 0 bases, with 13 bases between. PCR involved 60 Vbeta and 13 Jbeta primers. Data came from immunoSEQ multiplex PCR; TCRdb stores just in-frame clones and leaves some out. Among 85,000 to 130,000 clones listed, over 70% were seen once. Sample: PBMCs. This sequence was found in a female donor in good health and CMV-seronegative. This chain links TRBV13 with TRBJ2-3, with TRBD2 as a possible D gene (6 bases). The DNA for the CDR3 is TGTGCCAGCAGCTTGGATACCGGAGGGAGCACAGATACGCAGTATTTT. As protein: CASSLDTGGSTDTQYF.